Sequencing of this T cell receptor beta chain was carried out in a study of T cells in Graves' hyperthyroidism and ophthalmopathy. This CDR3 contains 15 residues. With V trimmed by 4 bases and J by 3 bases, 6 bases remained unmatched. Germline V CDR1 and CDR2: MNHEY, SVGAGI. It was RNA transcripts that yielded the amplified TCR beta CDR3 regions. Primed by the HTBI set, a first-round RT-PCR was run on the TCR CDR3. TCRdb processed the multiplex PCR reads anew with MiXCR; each CDR3 protein has one entry. The sample lists about 560,000 distinct CDR3 sequences; 35% to 55% were seen once. The sequenced sample consisted of peripheral blood or thyroid tissue (not recorded which). The rearrangement links TRBV6-5 to TRBJ2-7, with 10 bases matching TRBD1. This sequence was found in a young woman with Graves' hyperthyroidism. The chain's CDR3 is CASSSGTGDYYEQYF. CDR3 in DNA: TGTGCCAGCAGTTCTGGGACAGGGGACTACTACGAGCAGTACTTC.